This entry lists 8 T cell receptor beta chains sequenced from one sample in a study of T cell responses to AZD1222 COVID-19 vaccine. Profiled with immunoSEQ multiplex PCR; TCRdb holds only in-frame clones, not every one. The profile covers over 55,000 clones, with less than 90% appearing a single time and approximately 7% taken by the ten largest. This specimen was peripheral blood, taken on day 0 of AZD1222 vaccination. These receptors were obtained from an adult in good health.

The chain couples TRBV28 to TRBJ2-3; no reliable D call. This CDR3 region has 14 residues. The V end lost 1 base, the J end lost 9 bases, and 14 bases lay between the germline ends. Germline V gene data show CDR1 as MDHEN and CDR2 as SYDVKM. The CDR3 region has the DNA TGTGCCAGCAGTTTATTCCCCCAGTCCCGGACGCAGTATTTT. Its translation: CASSLFPQSRTQYF. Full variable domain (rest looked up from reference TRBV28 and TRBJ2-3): DVKVTQSSRYLVKRTGEKVFLECVQDMDHENMFWYRQDPGLGLRLIYFSYDVKMKEKGDIPEGYSVSREKKERFSLILESASTNQTSMYLCASSLFPQSRTQYFGPGTRLTVL.

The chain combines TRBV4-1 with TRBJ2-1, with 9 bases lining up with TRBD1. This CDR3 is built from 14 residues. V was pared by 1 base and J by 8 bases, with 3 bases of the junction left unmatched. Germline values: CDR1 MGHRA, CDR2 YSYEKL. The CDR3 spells CASSQGTGAHEQFF. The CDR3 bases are TGCGCCAGCAGCCAAGGGACAGGGGCCCATGAGCAGTTCTTC.

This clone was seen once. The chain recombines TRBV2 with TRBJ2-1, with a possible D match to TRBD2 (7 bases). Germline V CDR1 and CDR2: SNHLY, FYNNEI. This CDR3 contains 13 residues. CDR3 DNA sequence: TGTGGGGCCGGGGGGCCAATGGGAGGTGAGCAGTTCTTC. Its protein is CGAGGPMGGEQFF.

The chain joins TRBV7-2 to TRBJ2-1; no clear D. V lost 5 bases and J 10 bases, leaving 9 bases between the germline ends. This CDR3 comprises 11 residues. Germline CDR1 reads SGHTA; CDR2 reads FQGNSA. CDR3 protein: CASSPLLEQFF. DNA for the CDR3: TGTGCCAGCAGCCCCCTCCTGGAGCAGTTCTTC.

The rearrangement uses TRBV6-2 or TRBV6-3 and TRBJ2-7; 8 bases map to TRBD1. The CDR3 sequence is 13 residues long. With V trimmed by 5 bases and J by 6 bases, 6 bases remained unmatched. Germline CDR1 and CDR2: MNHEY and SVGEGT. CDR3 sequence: CASSRGQAGEQYF. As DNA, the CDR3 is TGTGCCAGCAGTAGGGGACAGGCCGGCGAGCAGTACTTC.

DNA for the CDR3: TGTGCCAGCAGTTACTCTTTCAGGACAGGGAATAGGCCCCTCCACTTT. This codes for CASSYSFRTGNRPLHF. This chain connects TRBV6-5 to TRBJ1-6; TRBD1 aligns across 8 bases. Germline CDR1 MNHEY, CDR2 SVGAGI. Trimming cost V 0 bases and J 13 bases; bases outside gene matches: 11. This CDR3 is built from 16 residues.

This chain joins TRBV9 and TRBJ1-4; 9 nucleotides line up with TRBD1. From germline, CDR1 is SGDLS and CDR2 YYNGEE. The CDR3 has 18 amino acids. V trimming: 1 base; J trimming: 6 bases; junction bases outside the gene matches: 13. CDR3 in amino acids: CASSVTGGGFMIHEKLFF. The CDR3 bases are TGTGCCAGCAGCGTAACAGGGGGCGGCTTTATGATTCATGAAAAACTGTTTTTT. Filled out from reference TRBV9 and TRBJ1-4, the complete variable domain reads DSGVTQTPKHLITATGQRVTLRCSPRSGDLSVYWYQQSLDQGLQFLIQYYNGEERAKGNILERFSAQQFPDLHSELNLSSLELGDSALYFCASSVTGGGFMIHEKLFFGSGTQLSVL.

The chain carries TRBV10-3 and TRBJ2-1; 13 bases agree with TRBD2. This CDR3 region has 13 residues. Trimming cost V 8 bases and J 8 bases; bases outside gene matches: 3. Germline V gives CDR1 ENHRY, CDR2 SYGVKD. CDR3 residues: CAIGTSGEDEQFF. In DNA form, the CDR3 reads TGTGCCATCGGGACTAGCGGGGAAGATGAGCAGTTCTTC.